This T cell receptor beta chain was captured in a study of shared clonotypes between healthy human individuals. This clone was counted at least ten times. Distinct nucleotide sequences in the sample also encode this CDR3. Data came from immunoSEQ multiplex PCR; TCRdb stores just in-frame clones and leaves some out. The sample contains roughly 1 million clones, 75% to 80% of which appear only once. Losses at the gene ends were 5 bases for V and 4 bases for J; bases not matched to a gene: 11. Per the germline V gene, CDR1 is MNHEY and CDR2 is SMNVEV (reference sequence). The length of the CDR3 is 17 residues.

This receptor was taken from a man aged 18-30 years in good health. Some clones in this sample may be carry-over from other donors' samples. V is TRBV27 and J is TRBJ2-5; 12 nucleotides match TRBD1. The sequencing sample was made of memory CD4+ T cells from PBMCs. Specified subset: CD45RA-negative fraction. CDR3 sequence: CASSPSLGTGGRETQYF. The DNA of the CDR3 is TGTGCCAGCAGTCCTAGCCTGGGGACAGGGGGCAGAGAGACCCAGTACTTC.